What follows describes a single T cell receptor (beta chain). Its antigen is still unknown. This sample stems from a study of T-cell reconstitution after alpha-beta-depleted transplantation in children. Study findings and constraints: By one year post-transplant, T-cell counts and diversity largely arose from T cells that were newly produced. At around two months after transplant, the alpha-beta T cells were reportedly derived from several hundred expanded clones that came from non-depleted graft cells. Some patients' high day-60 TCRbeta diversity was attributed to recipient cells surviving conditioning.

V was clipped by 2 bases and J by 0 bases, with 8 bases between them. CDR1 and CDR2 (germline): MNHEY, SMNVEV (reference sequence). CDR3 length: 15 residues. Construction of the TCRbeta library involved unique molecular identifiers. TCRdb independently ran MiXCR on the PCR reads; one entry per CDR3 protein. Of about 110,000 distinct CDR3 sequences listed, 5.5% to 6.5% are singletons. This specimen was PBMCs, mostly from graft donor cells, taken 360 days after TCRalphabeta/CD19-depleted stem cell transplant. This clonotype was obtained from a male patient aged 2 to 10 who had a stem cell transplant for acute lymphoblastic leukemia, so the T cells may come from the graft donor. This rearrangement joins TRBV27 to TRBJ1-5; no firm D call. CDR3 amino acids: CASSLHAYSNQPQHF. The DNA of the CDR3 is TGTGCCAGCAGTTTACACGCGTATAGCAATCAGCCCCAGCATTTT.